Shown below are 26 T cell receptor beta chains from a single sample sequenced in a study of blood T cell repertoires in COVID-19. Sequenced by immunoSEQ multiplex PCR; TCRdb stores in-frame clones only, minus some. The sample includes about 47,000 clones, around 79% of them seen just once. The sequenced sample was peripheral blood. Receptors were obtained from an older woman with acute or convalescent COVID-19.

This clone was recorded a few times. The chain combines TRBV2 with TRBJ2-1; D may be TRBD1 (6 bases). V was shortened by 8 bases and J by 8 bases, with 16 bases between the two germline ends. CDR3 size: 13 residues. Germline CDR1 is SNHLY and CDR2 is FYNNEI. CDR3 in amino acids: CASARDRRDEQFF. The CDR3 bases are TGTGCCAGCGCGCGAGACAGGCGGGATGAGCAGTTCTTC.

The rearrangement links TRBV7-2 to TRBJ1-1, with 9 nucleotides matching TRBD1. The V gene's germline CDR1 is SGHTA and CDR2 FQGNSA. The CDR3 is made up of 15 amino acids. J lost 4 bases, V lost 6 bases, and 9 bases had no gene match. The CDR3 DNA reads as TGTGCCAGCAGGGGACAGGGTACATCGGGCACTGAAGCTTTCTTT. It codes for CASRGQGTSGTEAFF.

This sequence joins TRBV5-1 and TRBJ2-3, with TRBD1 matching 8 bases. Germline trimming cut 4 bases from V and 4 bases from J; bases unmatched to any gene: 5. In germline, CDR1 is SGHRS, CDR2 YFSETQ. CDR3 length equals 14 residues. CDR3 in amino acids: CASSLDRAADTQYF. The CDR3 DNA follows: TGCGCCAGCAGCCTGGACAGGGCCGCAGATACGCAGTATTTT.

The CDR3, as DNA: TGTGCCAGCAAGGGACAGGGACTAGCTAACTATGGCTACACCTTC. The encoded protein is CASKGQGLANYGYTF. The rearrangement joins TRBV5-4 to TRBJ1-2, with 9 bases fitting TRBD1. The CDR3 totals 15 residues. Germline V gene sequence: CDR1 SGHNT, CDR2 YYREEE (reference sequence). Losses at the gene ends were 6 bases for V and 0 bases for J; bases not matched to a gene: 6.

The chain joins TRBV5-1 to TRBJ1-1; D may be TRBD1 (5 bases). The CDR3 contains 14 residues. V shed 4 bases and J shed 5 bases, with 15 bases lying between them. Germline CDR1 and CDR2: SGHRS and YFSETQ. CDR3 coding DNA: TGCGCCAGCAGCCCCAGGGCTGTCAGGACTGAAGCTTTCTTT. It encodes CASSPRAVRTEAFF.

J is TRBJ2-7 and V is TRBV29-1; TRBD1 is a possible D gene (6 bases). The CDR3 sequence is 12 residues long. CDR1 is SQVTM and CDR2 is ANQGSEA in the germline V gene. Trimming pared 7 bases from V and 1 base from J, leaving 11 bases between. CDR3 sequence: CSGKDSSYEQYF. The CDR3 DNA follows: TGCAGCGGCAAGGACAGTTCCTACGAGCAGTACTTC.

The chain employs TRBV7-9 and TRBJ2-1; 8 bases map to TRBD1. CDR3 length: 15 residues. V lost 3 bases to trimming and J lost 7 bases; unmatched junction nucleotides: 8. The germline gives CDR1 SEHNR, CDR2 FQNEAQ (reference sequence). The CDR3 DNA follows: TGTGCCAGCAGCTTGAGGCAGGGGGCGTATAATGAGCAGTTCTTC. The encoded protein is CASSLRQGAYNEQFF. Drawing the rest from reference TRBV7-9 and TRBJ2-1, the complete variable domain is DTGVSQNPRHKITKRGQNVTFRCDPISEHNRLYWYRQTLGQGPEFLTYFQNEAQLEKSRLLSDRFSAERPKGSFSTLEIQRTEQGDSAMYLCASSLRQGAYNEQFFGPGTRLTVL.

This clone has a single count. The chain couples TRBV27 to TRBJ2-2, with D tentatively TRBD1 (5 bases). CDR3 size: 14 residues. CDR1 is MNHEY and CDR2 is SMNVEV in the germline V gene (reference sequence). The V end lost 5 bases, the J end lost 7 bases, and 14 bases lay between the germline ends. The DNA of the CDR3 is TGTGCCAGCAGTATCATTCCAGGGCACGGGGAGCTGTTTTTT. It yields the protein CASSIIPGHGELFF.

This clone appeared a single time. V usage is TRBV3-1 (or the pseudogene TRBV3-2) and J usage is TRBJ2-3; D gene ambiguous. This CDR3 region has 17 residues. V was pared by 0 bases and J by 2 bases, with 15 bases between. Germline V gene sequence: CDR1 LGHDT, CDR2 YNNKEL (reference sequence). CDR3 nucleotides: TGTGCCAGCAGCCAAGAATTGGCCCGCTCCCTCACAGATACGCAGTATTTT. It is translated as CASSQELARSLTDTQYF.

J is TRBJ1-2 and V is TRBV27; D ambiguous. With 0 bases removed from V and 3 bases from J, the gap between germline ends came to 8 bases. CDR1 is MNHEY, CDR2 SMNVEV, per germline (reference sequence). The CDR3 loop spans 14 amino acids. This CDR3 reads CASSLSYGYYGYTF. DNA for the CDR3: TGTGCCAGCAGTTTATCATACGGGTACTATGGCTACACCTTC.

The CDR3 DNA reads as TGTGCCAGCAGCATCCAGGGAGCGGGGGGGCCCACAGATACGCAGTATTTT. Translated: CASSIQGAGGPTDTQYF. J is TRBJ2-3 and V is TRBV3-1 (or the pseudogene TRBV3-2); 10 nucleotides match TRBD2. CDR1 and CDR2 (germline): LGHDT, YNNKEL (reference sequence). V lost 5 bases to trimming and J lost 2 bases; unmatched junction nucleotides: 10. This CDR3 is 17 amino acids long.

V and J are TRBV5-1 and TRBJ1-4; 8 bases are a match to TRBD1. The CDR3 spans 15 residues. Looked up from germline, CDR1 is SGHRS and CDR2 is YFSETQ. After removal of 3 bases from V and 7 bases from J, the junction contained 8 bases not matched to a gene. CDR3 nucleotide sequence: TGCGCCAGCAGCTCTGGACAGGGTGATTCTGAAAAACTGTTTTTT. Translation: CASSSGQGDSEKLFF.

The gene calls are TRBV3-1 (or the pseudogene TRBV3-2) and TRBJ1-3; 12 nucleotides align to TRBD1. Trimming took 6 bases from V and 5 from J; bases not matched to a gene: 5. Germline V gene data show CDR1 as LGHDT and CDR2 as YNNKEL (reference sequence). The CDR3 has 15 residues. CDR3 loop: CASSPGTGGRNTIYF. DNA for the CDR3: TGTGCCAGCAGTCCCGGGACAGGGGGCCGAAACACCATATATTTT.

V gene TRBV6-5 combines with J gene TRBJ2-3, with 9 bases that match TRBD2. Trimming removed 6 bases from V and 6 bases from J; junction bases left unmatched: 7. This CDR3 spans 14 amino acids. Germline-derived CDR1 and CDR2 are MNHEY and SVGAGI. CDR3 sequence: CASRGTSPPDTQYF. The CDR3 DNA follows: TGTGCCAGCAGAGGGACTAGCCCCCCCGATACGCAGTATTTT.

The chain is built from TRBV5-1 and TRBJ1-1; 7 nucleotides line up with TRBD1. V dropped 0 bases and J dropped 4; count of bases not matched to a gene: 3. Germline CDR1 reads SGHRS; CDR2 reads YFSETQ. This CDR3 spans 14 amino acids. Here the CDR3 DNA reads TGCGCCAGCAGCTTGGACTCAGGGGGCACTGAAGCTTTCTTT. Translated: CASSLDSGGTEAFF. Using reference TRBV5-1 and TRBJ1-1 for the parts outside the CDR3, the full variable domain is KAGVTQTPRYLIKTRGQQVTLSCSPISGHRSVSWYQQTPGQGLQFLFEYFSETQRNKGNFPGRFSGRQFSNSRSEMNVSTLELGDSALYLCASSLDSGGTEAFFGQGTRLTVV.

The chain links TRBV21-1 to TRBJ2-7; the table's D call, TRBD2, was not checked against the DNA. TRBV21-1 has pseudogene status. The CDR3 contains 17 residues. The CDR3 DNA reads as TGTGCCAGCAGCCCTTGGCCCCGGGTTAACCTCCGGCGGGAGCAGTACTTC. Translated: CASSPWPRVNLRREQYF.

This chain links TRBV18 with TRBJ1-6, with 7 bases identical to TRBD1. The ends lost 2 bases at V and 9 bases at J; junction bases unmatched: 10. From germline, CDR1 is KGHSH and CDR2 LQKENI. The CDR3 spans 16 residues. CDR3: CASSPREATGLSPLHF. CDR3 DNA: TGTGCCAGCTCACCAAGAGAAGCGACAGGGCTTTCACCCCTCCACTTT. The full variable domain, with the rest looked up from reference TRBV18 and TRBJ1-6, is NAGVMQNPRHLVRRRGQEARLRCSPMKGHSHVYWYRQLPEEGLKFMVYLQKENIIDESGMPKERFSAEFPKEGPSILRIQQVVRGDSAAYFCASSPREATGLSPLHFGNGTRLTVT.

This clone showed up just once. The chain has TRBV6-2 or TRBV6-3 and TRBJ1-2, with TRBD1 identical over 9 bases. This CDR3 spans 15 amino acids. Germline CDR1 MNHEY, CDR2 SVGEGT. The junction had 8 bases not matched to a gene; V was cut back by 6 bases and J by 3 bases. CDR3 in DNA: TGTGCCAGCAGCCTCGGGACAGGGTCGGACTATGGCTACACCTTC. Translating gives CASSLGTGSDYGYTF.

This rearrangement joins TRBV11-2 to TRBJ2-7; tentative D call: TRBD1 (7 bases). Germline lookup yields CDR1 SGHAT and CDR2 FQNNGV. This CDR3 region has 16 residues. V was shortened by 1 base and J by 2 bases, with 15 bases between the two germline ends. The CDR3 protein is CASSLGEDRYPYEQYF. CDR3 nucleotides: TGTGCCAGCAGCTTAGGGGAGGACAGGTACCCCTACGAGCAGTACTTC.

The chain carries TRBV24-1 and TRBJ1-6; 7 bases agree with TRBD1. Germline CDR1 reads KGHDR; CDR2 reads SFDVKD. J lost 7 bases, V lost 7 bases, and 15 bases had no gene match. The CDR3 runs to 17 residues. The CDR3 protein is CATRSISGTANNSPLHF. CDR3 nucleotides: TGTGCCACCAGAAGTATATCCGGGACAGCCAACAATTCACCCCTCCACTTT.

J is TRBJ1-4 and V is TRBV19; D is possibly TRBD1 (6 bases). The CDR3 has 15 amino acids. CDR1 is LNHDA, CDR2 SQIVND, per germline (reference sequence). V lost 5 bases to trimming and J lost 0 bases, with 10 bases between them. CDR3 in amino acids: CASSPRTATNEKLFF. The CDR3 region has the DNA TGTGCCAGTAGTCCACGGACAGCAACTAATGAAAAACTGTTTTTT.

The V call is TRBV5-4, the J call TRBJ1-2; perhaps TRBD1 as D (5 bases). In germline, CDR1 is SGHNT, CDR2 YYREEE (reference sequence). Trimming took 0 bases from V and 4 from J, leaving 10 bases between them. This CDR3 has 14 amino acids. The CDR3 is CASSLGGSSYGYTF. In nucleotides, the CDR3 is TGTGCCAGCAGCTTGGGGGGCAGTTCCTATGGCTACACCTTC.

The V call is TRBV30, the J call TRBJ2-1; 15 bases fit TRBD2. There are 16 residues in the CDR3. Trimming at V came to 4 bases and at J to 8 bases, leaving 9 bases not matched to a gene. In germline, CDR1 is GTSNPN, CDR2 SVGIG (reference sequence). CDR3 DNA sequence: TGTGCCTGGAACCTAGGACTAGCGGGGGGGTTCGATGAGCAGTTCTTC. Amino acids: CAWNLGLAGGFDEQFF.

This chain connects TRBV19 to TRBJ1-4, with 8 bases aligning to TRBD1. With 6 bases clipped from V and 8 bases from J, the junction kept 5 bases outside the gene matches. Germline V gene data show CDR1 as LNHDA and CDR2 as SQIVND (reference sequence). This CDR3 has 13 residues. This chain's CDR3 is CASSWQGAEKLFF. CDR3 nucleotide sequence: TGTGCCAGTAGCTGGCAGGGGGCCGAAAAACTGTTTTTT.

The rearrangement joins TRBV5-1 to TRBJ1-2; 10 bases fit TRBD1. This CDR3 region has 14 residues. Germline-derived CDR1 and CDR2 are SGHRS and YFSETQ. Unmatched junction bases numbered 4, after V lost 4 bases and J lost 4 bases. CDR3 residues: CASSAGTGAYGYTF. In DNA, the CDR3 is TGCGCCAGCAGCGCCGGGACAGGGGCCTATGGCTACACCTTC.

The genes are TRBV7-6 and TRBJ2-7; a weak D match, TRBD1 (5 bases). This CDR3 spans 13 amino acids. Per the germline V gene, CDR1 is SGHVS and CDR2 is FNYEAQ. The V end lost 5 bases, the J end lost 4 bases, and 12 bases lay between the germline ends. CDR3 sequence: CASSRSGSYEQYF. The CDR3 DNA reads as TGTGCCAGCAGCAGGTCAGGGTCGTACGAGCAGTACTTC.